Below are 31 T cell receptor beta chains sequenced from a single sample in a study of blood T cell repertoires in COVID-19 (dated by TCRdb to the early 2020s). Library generation was performed with the immunoSEQ multiplex PCR assay. Imported from immuneACCESS, the table was reduced by TCRdb to in-frame sequences with V and J called. These copies leave out some clones; in studies compared against another copy, an unresolved V gene accounts for under half, and the cause of the remainder is not known. The sample data list a few hundred thousand clones, and 65% to 85% of these were observed just once. Roughly 3.2% of the sample is taken by the ten largest. Source material: PBMCs or T cells enriched from blood (not recorded which). These receptors all come from a man in his fifties who had recovered from COVID-19.

The gene calls are TRBV5-5 and TRBJ2-6; D gene ambiguous. The CDR3 is 15 amino acids. V lost 4 bases to trimming and J lost 1 base, with 9 bases between them. Germline values: CDR1 SGHKS, CDR2 YYEKEE (reference sequence). The CDR3 sequence is CASSGQLSGANVLTF. CDR3 coding DNA: TGTGCCAGCAGCGGTCAGTTATCTGGGGCCAACGTCCTGACTTTC. Looking up the rest from reference TRBV5-5 and TRBJ2-6 gives the full variable domain: DAGVTQSPTHLIKTRGQQVTLRCSPISGHKSVSWYQQVLGQGPQFIFQYYEKEERGRGNFPDRFSARQFPNYSSELNVNALLLGDSALYLCASSGQLSGANVLTFGAGSRLTVL.

The chain uses TRBV5-1 and TRBJ1-1, with TRBD1 matching 9 bases. Germline loops: CDR1 SGHRS, CDR2 YFSETQ. The J segment lost 4 bases and the V segment lost 4 bases, leaving 5 bases of the junction unmatched. The CDR3 consists of 14 residues. The CDR3 bases are TGCGCCAGCAGCCTCGGACAGGGGAGCACTGAAGCTTTCTTT. Encoded protein: CASSLGQGSTEAFF.

This clone was counted between two and nine times. This sequence joins TRBV15 and TRBJ2-7; D unresolved. With 0 bases removed from V and 3 bases from J, the gap between germline ends came to 12 bases. The CDR3 runs 15 residues. Germline loops: CDR1 LNHNV, CDR2 YYDKDF (reference sequence). CDR3 protein: CATSRDNNLNYEQYF. Here the CDR3 DNA reads TGTGCCACCAGCAGAGATAACAACCTCAACTACGAGCAGTACTTC.

This chain connects TRBV30 to TRBJ1-2; 7 bases line up with TRBD1. V dropped 5 bases and J dropped 1; count of bases not matched to a gene: 7. Germline CDR1 is GTSNPN and CDR2 is SVGIG (reference sequence). The CDR3 spans 14 residues. For the CDR3, the DNA is TGTGCCTGGGCCCCGGACAGGCTTAACTATGGCTACACCTTC. It codes for CAWAPDRLNYGYTF.

The V and J genes are TRBV5-4 and TRBJ1-2; 9 bases align to TRBD1. The CDR3 runs to 14 residues. After removal of 2 bases from V and 5 bases from J, the junction contained 4 bases not matched to a gene. Germline loops: CDR1 SGHNT, CDR2 YYREEE (reference sequence). Here the CDR3 reads CASSLQGAGYGYTF. CDR3 coding DNA: TGTGCCAGCAGCTTACAGGGGGCCGGGTATGGCTACACCTTC. The whole variable domain, filled in from reference TRBV5-4 and TRBJ1-2, reads ETGVTQSPTHLIKTRGQQVTLRCSSQSGHNTVSWYQQALGQGPQFIFQYYREEENGRGNFPPRFSGLQFPNYSSELNVNALELDDSALYLCASSLQGAGYGYTFGSGTRLTVV.

As DNA, the CDR3 is TGTGCCAGTAGTGGGGAACAGGGGGTGCTTAACTATGGCTACACCTTC. It is translated as CASSGEQGVLNYGYTF. This rearrangement joins TRBV19 to TRBJ1-2, with TRBD1 identical over 8 bases. The CDR3 extends over 16 amino acids. CDR1 and CDR2 (germline): LNHDA, SQIVND (reference sequence). V dropped 5 bases and J dropped 1; count of bases not matched to a gene: 9.

V usage is TRBV5-1 and J usage is TRBJ2-3; D call uncertain. The CDR3 has 13 residues. CDR1 and CDR2 (germline): SGHRS, YFSETQ. Deletions cut 4 bases from V and 3 bases from J, with 9 bases between. CDR3 DNA sequence: TGCGCCAGCAGCAGCCCCGCTACAGATACGCAGTATTTT. Encoded protein: CASSSPATDTQYF.

This clone was found a few times. The chain couples TRBV19 to TRBJ2-2; TRBD2 might be the D (7 bases). V was pared by 5 bases and J by 6 bases, with 10 bases between. CDR1 is LNHDA, CDR2 SQIVND, per germline (reference sequence). The CDR3 covers 13 residues. CDR3 DNA sequence: TGTGCCAGTAGTTTAGGGGGGGCCGGGGAGCTGTTTTTT. It encodes CASSLGGAGELFF.

A few counts support this clone. J is TRBJ1-3 and V is TRBV9; no clear D. Germline V CDR1 and CDR2: SGDLS, YYNGEE. The germline V and J ends were trimmed by 0 bases and 0 bases, with 7 bases remaining between them. CDR3 size: 15 residues. CDR3 amino acids: CASSVGESSGNTIYF. As DNA, the CDR3 is TGTGCCAGCAGCGTAGGGGAGAGCTCTGGAAACACCATATATTTT.

The rearrangement uses TRBV2 and TRBJ1-1; D ambiguous. Germline values: CDR1 SNHLY, CDR2 FYNNEI. V shed 4 bases and J shed 2 bases, with 11 bases lying between them. CDR3 length: 14 residues. CDR3 region: CASSGLEGNTEAFF. CDR3 in DNA: TGTGCCAGCAGTGGCTTGGAGGGAAACACTGAAGCTTTCTTT.

This chain joins TRBV28 and TRBJ2-3; possibly TRBD1 for D (5 bases). CDR3 length equals 15 residues. Germline assignment: CDR1 MDHEN and CDR2 SYDVKM. V was trimmed by 6 bases and J by 10 bases, leaving 23 bases between them. In nucleotides, the CDR3 is TGTGCCAGCAGCCCCGGACAAATTCGAAGTAGGGCGCAGTATTTT. Residues: CASSPGQIRSRAQYF.

The chain has TRBV19 and TRBJ1-2; D possibly corresponds to TRBD1 (6 bases). The V and J ends lost 1 base and 4 bases respectively, with 13 bases between them. This CDR3 is 15 amino acids long. Germline-derived CDR1 and CDR2 are LNHDA and SQIVND (reference sequence). The CDR3, as DNA: TGTGCCAGTAGTATAGCGAGAACAGGGACCTATGGCTACACCTTC. Protein: CASSIARTGTYGYTF.

This sequence joins TRBV7-9 and TRBJ1-1; 7 nucleotides agree with TRBD1. CDR3 length equals 14 residues. J was trimmed by 4 bases and V by 5 bases; bases with no gene match: 7. Germline V gene sequence: CDR1 SEHNR, CDR2 FQNEAQ (reference sequence). The chain's CDR3 is CASSPRGASTEAFF. The CDR3 DNA reads TGTGCCAGCAGCCCCAGGGGGGCGAGCACTGAAGCTTTCTTT.

V and J are TRBV9 and TRBJ1-4, with D maybe TRBD1 (5 bases). The V end lost 2 bases, the J end lost 7 bases, and 18 bases lay between the germline ends. Germline CDR1 and CDR2: SGDLS and YYNGEE. The CDR3 is made up of 16 amino acids. The CDR3 loop is CASSVSRGLGIEKLFF. DNA of the CDR3: TGTGCCAGCAGCGTTTCAAGGGGCCTGGGGATTGAAAAACTGTTTTTT.

This clone was recorded a few times. This chain joins TRBV19 and TRBJ2-2, with D unclear. The CDR3 length is 14 residues. Per germline, CDR1 LNHDA and CDR2 SQIVND (reference sequence). Deletions cut 10 bases from V and 2 bases from J, with 14 bases between. CDR3: CATTRRPNTGELFF. The CDR3 region has the DNA TGTGCCACGACGAGGCGGCCCAACACCGGGGAGCTGTTTTTT.

The chain combines TRBV11-2 with TRBJ2-7; TRBD2 matches 10 bases. Trimming cost V 6 bases and J 2 bases; bases outside gene matches: 7. CDR1 SGHAT and CDR2 FQNNGV come from the germline V gene. The CDR3 is 15 residues long. CDR3 amino acids: CASSLTSGTTYEQYF. DNA of the CDR3: TGTGCCAGCAGTTTAACTAGCGGGACTACCTACGAGCAGTACTTC.

The chain combines TRBV28 with TRBJ2-2; 7 nucleotides agree with TRBD2. Trimming cost V 7 bases and J 5 bases; bases outside gene matches: 13. The CDR3 contains 16 residues. The germline CDR1 and CDR2 sequences are MDHEN and SYDVKM. In nucleotides, the CDR3 is TGTGCCAGCACCAATACAGGACCCGGGGGGACCGGGGAGCTGTTTTTT. Translating it yields CASTNTGPGGTGELFF.

The genes are TRBV5-8 and TRBJ1-2, with 8 bases matching TRBD1. V lost 0 bases and J lost 4; bases outside the gene matches: 5. Germline lookup yields CDR1 SGHTS and CDR2 YDEGEE. This CDR3 comprises 15 residues. The CDR3, as DNA: TGTGCCAGCAGCTTGGCGGGACAGGTGGCCTATGGCTACACCTTC. Translation gives CASSLAGQVAYGYTF.

The chain combines TRBV19 with TRBJ1-3; D unclear. Trimming left V 7 bases short and J 2 bases short, with 9 bases between. Germline V CDR1 and CDR2: LNHDA, SQIVND (reference sequence). This CDR3 is built from 13 residues. The CDR3 DNA follows: TGTGCCAGTACCCCAGAGGCTGGAAACACCATATATTTT. This gives the protein CASTPEAGNTIYF.

This clone was seen just once. The chain joins TRBV7-3 to TRBJ2-7; tentative D call: TRBD1 (5 bases). The CDR3 has 16 residues. The germline V gene encodes CDR1 SGHTA and CDR2 FQGTGA. V dropped 2 bases and J dropped 4 bases, with 18 bases sitting between them. In nucleotides, the CDR3 is TGTGCCAGCAGCTTAGACGGTGGCAGGGCCAGTTACGAGCAGTACTTC. It translates to CASSLDGGRASYEQYF.

This clone was picked up a small number of times. The chain joins TRBV27 to TRBJ1-6, with a weak D call TRBD1 (5 bases). Germline values: CDR1 MNHEY, CDR2 SMNVEV (reference sequence). The length of the CDR3 is 17 residues. The V end lost 2 bases, the J end lost 4 bases, and 15 bases lay between the germline ends. The DNA for the CDR3 is TGTGCCAGCAGTTTAGGGCCGACAGACTTTTATAATTCACCCCTCCACTTT. Amino acid sequence: CASSLGPTDFYNSPLHF.

The genes are TRBV19 and TRBJ2-7, with TRBD1 identical over 9 bases. The CDR3 extends over 14 amino acids. V was pared by 3 bases and J by 6 bases, with 6 bases of the junction left unmatched. CDR1 is LNHDA and CDR2 is SQIVND in the germline V gene (reference sequence). CDR3: CASSIGQGYLEQYF. The DNA for the CDR3 is TGTGCCAGTAGTATCGGACAGGGGTATCTCGAGCAGTACTTC.

V is TRBV5-4 and J is TRBJ2-2, with 7 bases that match TRBD1. This CDR3 comprises 15 residues. J was trimmed by 6 bases and V by 4 bases; bases with no gene match: 9. Germline V lookup: CDR1 SGHNT, CDR2 YYREEE (reference sequence). This chain's CDR3 is CASSPDRVLAGELFF. The DNA for the CDR3 is TGTGCCAGCAGCCCCGACAGGGTTTTGGCCGGGGAGCTGTTTTTT.

The chain has TRBV19 and TRBJ1-1; no reliable D call. The CDR3 is 15 amino acids. Germline CDR1 and CDR2: LNHDA and SQIVND (reference sequence). V dropped 0 bases and J dropped 1 base, with 9 bases sitting between them. CDR3 protein: CASSIDLGANTEAFF. For the CDR3, the DNA is TGTGCCAGTAGTATAGATCTTGGAGCGAACACTGAAGCTTTCTTT.

The genes are TRBV2 and TRBJ2-7, with 9 bases that match TRBD2. Germline V lookup: CDR1 SNHLY, CDR2 FYNNEI. The CDR3 has 17 amino acids. The trim removed 9 bases at V and 2 bases at J, leaving 17 bases unmatched. CDR3 protein: CASAGGVSGGTTYEQYF. In nucleotides, the CDR3 is TGTGCCAGTGCGGGTGGGGTAAGCGGGGGGACCACCTACGAGCAGTACTTC. The full variable domain, completed using reference TRBV2 and TRBJ2-7, is EPEVTQTPSHQVTQMGQEVILRCVPISNHLYFYWYRQILGQKVEFLVSFYNNEISEKSEIFDDQFSVERPDGSNFTLKIRSTKLEDSAMYFCASAGGVSGGTTYEQYFGPGTRLTVT.

This chain links TRBV7-2 with TRBJ2-2; D might be TRBD2 (6 bases). Trimming pared 9 bases from V and 0 bases from J, leaving 17 bases between. CDR1 is SGHTA, CDR2 FQGNSA, per germline. The CDR3 extends over 16 amino acids. The chain's CDR3 is CASTTRWEANTGELFF. In nucleotides, the CDR3 is TGTGCCAGTACTACACGATGGGAGGCGAACACCGGGGAGCTGTTTTTT.

The chain joins TRBV2 to TRBJ1-2; D is possibly TRBD1 (5 bases). Per germline, CDR1 SNHLY and CDR2 FYNNEI. This CDR3 is built from 15 residues. Trimming removed 4 bases at V and 3 bases at J, with 15 bases between. The CDR3 DNA follows: TGTGCCAGCAGTGGGCCAGGGTTTACATACTATGGCTACACCTTC. As protein: CASSGPGFTYYGYTF.

The CDR3 bases are TGTGCCATCACCACCGGGACTAGCGGGGTCTACAATGAGCAGTTCTTC. Its translation is CAITTGTSGVYNEQFF. The chain links TRBV10-3 to TRBJ2-1, with 13 bases matching TRBD2. The CDR3 extends over 16 amino acids. The V and J ends lost 7 bases and 3 bases, in that order; junction bases with no gene match: 6. CDR1 ENHRY and CDR2 SYGVKD come from the germline V gene.

This chain connects TRBV29-1 to TRBJ2-7; possible D gene TRBD2, 6 bases. The CDR3 runs 14 residues. Trimming shortened V by 2 bases and J by 7 bases, and 18 bases separated the two germline ends. Germline V CDR1 and CDR2: SQVTM, ANQGSEA. The DNA for the CDR3 is TGCAGCGTTGAATCCTACCGGGGCCGGGGGGAGCAGTACTTC. Translating it yields CSVESYRGRGEQYF.

As concerns this clone: Sequence at one end of the junction differs from germline and may be a read error. This chain joins TRBV7-7 and TRBJ1-1, with 9 bases identical to TRBD1. Germline loops: CDR1 SSHAT, CDR2 FNYEAQ (reference sequence). CDR3 size: 15 residues. The CDR3 loop is CASSPVSGTGTSAFF. The CDR3 DNA sequence: TGTGCTAGCAGCCCCGTCTCCGGGACAGGGACGTCTGCTTTCTTT.

The rearrangement joins TRBV18 to TRBJ2-5; D is possibly TRBD2 (7 bases). V was cut by 0 bases and J by 4 bases, with 12 bases left in between. CDR3 size: 15 residues. Germline CDR1 KGHSH, CDR2 LQKENI. The CDR3 nucleotides read TGTGCCAGCTCACCACCGTCACGGGGGGCAGAGACCCAGTACTTC. This codes for CASSPPSRGAETQYF.